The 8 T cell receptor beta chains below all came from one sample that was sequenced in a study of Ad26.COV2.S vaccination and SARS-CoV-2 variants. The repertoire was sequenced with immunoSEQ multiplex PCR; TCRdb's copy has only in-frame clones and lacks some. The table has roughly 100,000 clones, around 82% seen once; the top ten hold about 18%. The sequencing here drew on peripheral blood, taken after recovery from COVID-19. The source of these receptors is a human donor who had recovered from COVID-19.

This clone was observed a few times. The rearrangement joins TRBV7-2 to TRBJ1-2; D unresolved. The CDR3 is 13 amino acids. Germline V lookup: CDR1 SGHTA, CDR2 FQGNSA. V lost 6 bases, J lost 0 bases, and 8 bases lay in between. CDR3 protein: CASRLTPNYGYTF. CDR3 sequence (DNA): TGTGCCAGCAGACTCACTCCTAACTATGGCTACACCTTC.

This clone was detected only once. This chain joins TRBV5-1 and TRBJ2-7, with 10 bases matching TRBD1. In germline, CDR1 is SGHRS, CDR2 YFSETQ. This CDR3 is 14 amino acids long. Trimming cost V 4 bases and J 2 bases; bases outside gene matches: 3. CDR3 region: CASSRGQGPYEQYF. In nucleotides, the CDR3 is TGCGCCAGCAGCAGGGGACAGGGGCCCTACGAGCAGTACTTC. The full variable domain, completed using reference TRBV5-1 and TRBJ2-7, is KAGVTQTPRYLIKTRGQQVTLSCSPISGHRSVSWYQQTPGQGLQFLFEYFSETQRNKGNFPGRFSGRQFSNSRSEMNVSTLELGDSALYLCASSRGQGPYEQYFGPGTRLTVT.

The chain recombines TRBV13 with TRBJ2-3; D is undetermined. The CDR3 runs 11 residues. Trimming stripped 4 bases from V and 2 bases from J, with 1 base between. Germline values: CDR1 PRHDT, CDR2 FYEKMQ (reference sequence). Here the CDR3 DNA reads TGTGCCAGCAGCTCCACAGATACGCAGTATTTT. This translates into CASSSTDTQYF.

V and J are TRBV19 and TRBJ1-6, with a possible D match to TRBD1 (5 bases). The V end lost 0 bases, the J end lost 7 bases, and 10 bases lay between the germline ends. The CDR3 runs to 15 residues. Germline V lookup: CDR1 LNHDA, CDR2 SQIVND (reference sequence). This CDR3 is CASSIEPGLNSPLHF. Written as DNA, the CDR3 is TGTGCCAGTAGTATAGAGCCAGGGCTCAATTCACCCCTCCACTTT.

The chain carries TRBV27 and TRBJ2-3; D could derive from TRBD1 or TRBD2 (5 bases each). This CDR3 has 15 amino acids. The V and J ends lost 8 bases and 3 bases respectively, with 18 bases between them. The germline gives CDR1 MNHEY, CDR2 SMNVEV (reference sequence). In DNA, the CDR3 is TGTGCCAGCGCCTTGGGGGTAAGAGAAACAGATACGCAGTATTTT. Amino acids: CASALGVRETDTQYF.

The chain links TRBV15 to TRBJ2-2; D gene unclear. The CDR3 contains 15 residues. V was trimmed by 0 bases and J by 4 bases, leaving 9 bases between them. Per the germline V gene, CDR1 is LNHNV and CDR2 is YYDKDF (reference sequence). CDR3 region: CATSRDTPGTGELFF. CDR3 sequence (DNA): TGTGCCACCAGCAGAGACACACCGGGCACCGGGGAGCTGTTTTTT.

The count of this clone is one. CDR3 coding DNA: TGTGCCAGCAGTTACTCTGGCGGTTACAATGAGCAGTTCTTC. Its translation is CASSYSGGYNEQFF. V usage is TRBV6-5 and J usage is TRBJ2-1, with D hard to call. CDR1 MNHEY and CDR2 SVGAGI come from the germline V gene. This CDR3 has 14 amino acids. The V end was cut by 0 bases, the J end by 4 bases, with 7 bases between.

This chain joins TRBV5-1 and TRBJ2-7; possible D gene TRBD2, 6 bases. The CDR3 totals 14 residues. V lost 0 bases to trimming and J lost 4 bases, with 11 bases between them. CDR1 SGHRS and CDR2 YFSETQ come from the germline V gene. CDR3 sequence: CASSLAAGSYEQYF. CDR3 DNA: TGCGCCAGCAGCTTGGCCGCCGGGAGTTACGAGCAGTACTTC.